This passage covers 15 T cell receptor beta chains from one sample sequenced in a study of blood T cell repertoires in COVID-19. The method was immunoSEQ multiplex PCR; TCRdb's version includes in-frame clones alone and lacks a portion of them. The sample comprises around 260,000 clones, 75% to 90% of which are singletons, and about 3% rests with the top ten. Source material: peripheral blood. The origin of the receptors is a woman younger than 45 with active or convalescent COVID-19.

The V gene is TRBV28, the J gene TRBJ1-1; possible D gene TRBD1, 6 bases. Trimming took 2 bases from V and 2 from J, leaving 9 bases between them. Germline lookup yields CDR1 MDHEN and CDR2 SYDVKM. CDR3 length equals 14 residues. CDR3 coding DNA: TGTGCCAGCAGTTTAAGCAGGGGAAACACTGAAGCTTTCTTT. Translating it yields CASSLSRGNTEAFF.

This chain joins TRBV4-2 and TRBJ2-7, with TRBD1 identical over 7 bases. CDR3 size: 15 residues. V lost 3 bases and J lost 0; bases outside the gene matches: 5. Germline V gene data show CDR1 as LGHNA and CDR2 as YNFKEQ. CDR3 DNA sequence: TGTGCCAGCAGCCAGGGACAGTCGAGCTCCTACGAGCAGTACTTC. This translates into CASSQGQSSSYEQYF.

The chain couples TRBV30 to TRBJ2-3; TRBD2 agrees at 8 bases. The trim removed 0 bases at V and 4 bases at J, leaving 6 bases unmatched. Germline V gene data show CDR1 as GTSNPN and CDR2 as SVGIG (reference sequence). CDR3 length: 15 residues. The CDR3 sequence is CAWSVGAGEPDTQYF. The CDR3 nucleotides read TGTGCCTGGAGTGTTGGAGCGGGGGAACCAGATACGCAGTATTTT.

The CDR3 spells CASRQGMNTEAFF. In DNA form, the CDR3 reads TGTGCCAGCCGACAGGGGATGAACACTGAAGCTTTCTTT. J is TRBJ1-1 and V is TRBV7-8; 8 nucleotides line up with TRBD1. CDR3 size: 13 residues. CDR1 and CDR2 from the germline V gene are SGHVS and FQNEAQ. The V segment lost 8 bases and the J segment 0 bases; nucleotides outside the gene matches: 2.

V gene TRBV7-9 combines with J gene TRBJ1-3, with no clear D. Germline V lookup: CDR1 SEHNR, CDR2 FQNEAQ (reference sequence). V shed 0 bases and J shed 0 bases, with 12 bases lying between them. The CDR3 contains 17 residues. In DNA, the CDR3 is TGTGCCAGCAGCTTAGCTGGGCGGGCTAGCTCTGGAAACACCATATATTTT. Amino acids: CASSLAGRASSGNTIYF.

The gene calls are TRBV4-2 and TRBJ2-3; D gene ambiguous. Germline assignment: CDR1 LGHNA and CDR2 YNFKEQ. CDR3 length equals 13 residues. Trimming pared 1 base from V and 5 bases from J, leaving 7 bases between. The CDR3 is CASSQGLGDTQYF. Here the CDR3 DNA reads TGTGCCAGCAGCCAAGGACTGGGAGATACGCAGTATTTT.

The chain couples TRBV7-2 to TRBJ1-6; tentative D call: TRBD1 (5 bases). CDR1 and CDR2 (germline): SGHTA, FQGNSA. V was shortened by 1 base and J by 10 bases, with 11 bases between the two germline ends. The CDR3 is 14 residues long. The CDR3 is CASSLEREGSPLHF. The CDR3 bases are TGTGCCAGCAGCTTAGAAAGGGAGGGGTCACCCCTCCACTTT.

The chain joins TRBV14 to TRBJ2-5; 10 bases map to TRBD1. With V trimmed by 4 bases and J by 2 bases, 7 bases remained unmatched. The germline gives CDR1 SGHDN, CDR2 FVKESK. The CDR3 runs to 16 residues. Here the CDR3 DNA reads TGTGCCAGCAGCCGACGATGGACAGGGGGGCAAGAGACCCAGTACTTC. Translating it yields CASSRRWTGGQETQYF.

This sequence joins TRBV10-3 and TRBJ2-7; D unclear. Trimming shortened V by 3 bases and J by 0 bases, and 6 bases separated the two germline ends. The CDR3 spans 13 residues. Germline CDR1 is ENHRY and CDR2 is SYGVKD. Written as DNA, the CDR3 is TGTGCCATCAGTGACCGCGACTCCTACGAGCAGTACTTC. Translation: CAISDRDSYEQYF.

The chain couples TRBV11-3 to TRBJ2-7; weak D call: TRBD2 (5 bases). V was trimmed by 5 bases and J by 3 bases, leaving 17 bases between them. Germline CDR1 is SGHNT and CDR2 is YENEEA. The CDR3 loop spans 15 amino acids. The CDR3 sequence is CASSRGGEGLYEQYF. The CDR3 nucleotides are TGTGCCAGCAGCCGCGGCGGAGAGGGTCTCTACGAGCAGTACTTC.

The CDR3: CASSKWDRRHYGYTF. The CDR3 nucleotides are TGTGCCAGTAGTAAGTGGGACAGGCGCCACTATGGCTACACCTTC. This chain uses TRBV19 with TRBJ1-2; 8 bases line up with TRBD1. The CDR3 extends over 15 amino acids. CDR1 LNHDA and CDR2 SQIVND come from the germline V gene (reference sequence). The ends lost 4 bases at V and 3 bases at J; junction bases unmatched: 7.

V gene TRBV27 combines with J gene TRBJ1-1, with D possibly being TRBD1 (6 bases). Germline V CDR1 and CDR2: MNHEY, SMNVEV (reference sequence). V lost 0 bases and J 4 bases, leaving 12 bases between the germline ends. The CDR3 consists of 15 residues. The CDR3 coding sequence is TGTGCCAGCAGTTTATCGGCTTTAGGGGGCACTGAAGCTTTCTTT. Amino acid sequence: CASSLSALGGTEAFF.

This clone is a singleton in its sample. The V call is TRBV2, the J call TRBJ1-4; a possible D gene is TRBD1 (5 bases). Germline assignment: CDR1 SNHLY and CDR2 FYNNEI. The CDR3 has 15 amino acids. Trimming removed 3 bases at V and 8 bases at J, with 16 bases between. CDR3 sequence reads: CASSDRARGEEKLFF. CDR3 sequence (DNA): TGTGCCAGCAGTGACAGGGCCCGGGGGGAGGAAAAACTGTTTTTT.

The V gene is TRBV10-3, the J gene TRBJ2-1, with 7 bases lining up with TRBD2. This CDR3 has 12 residues. V shed 11 bases, J shed 4 bases, and the junction held 5 bases outside the gene matches. CDR1 ENHRY and CDR2 SYGVKD come from the germline V gene. The CDR3 DNA is TGTGCCTCGGGGGGTCAATACAATGAGCAGTTCTTC. It specifies CASGGQYNEQFF.

V usage is TRBV14 and J usage is TRBJ2-7; a possible D gene is TRBD2 (5 bases). The V gene's germline CDR1 is SGHDN and CDR2 FVKESK. V was shortened by 2 bases and J by 5 bases, with 19 bases between the two germline ends. This CDR3 is 16 amino acids long. The CDR3: CASSQRSGNHPDEQYF. The CDR3 nucleotides read TGTGCCAGCAGCCAACGTTCGGGGAACCACCCGGACGAGCAGTACTTC. Full variable domain (remainder filled in from reference TRBV14 and TRBJ2-7): EAGVTQFPSHSVIEKGQTVTLRCDPISGHDNLYWYRRVMGKEIKFLLHFVKESKQDESGMPNNRFLAERTGGTYSTLKVQPAELEDSGVYFCASSQRSGNHPDEQYFGPGTRLTVT.